Below are 24 T cell receptor beta chains sequenced from a single sample in a study of PD-1 blockade in classical Hodgkin lymphoma (TCRdb year 2020). The time point label corresponds to: cycle 4 day 1 (C4D1), after more than five weeks of nivolumab. Every trial patient had relapsed following autologous stem cell transplantation, and prior brentuximab vedotin exposure was what differed among cohorts A, B and C. The library was built by means of the immunoSEQ multiplex PCR assay. TCRdb provides this immuneACCESS table in a form limited to in-frame rearrangements. Some clones are lacking; in checked studies, under half of them reflect an unresolved V gene, and why the rest are absent is not known. The sample table contains just under 10,000 clones; only one count was recorded for about 84% of them. The ten largest clonotypes hold over 40% of the sample. The sequences come from peripheral blood mononuclear cells (PBMCs), collected before the fourth cycle of nivolumab. These receptors all come from a human donor with classical Hodgkin lymphoma.

In its sample, this clone was seen once. This chain connects TRBV30 to TRBJ1-2, with TRBD1 matching over 10 bases. The ends lost 2 bases at V and 2 bases at J; junction bases unmatched: 8. The CDR3 length is 16 residues. The germline CDR1 and CDR2 sequences are GTSNPN and SVGIG (reference sequence). The CDR3 spells CAWSTFRDRGNYGYTF. In nucleotides, the CDR3 is TGTGCCTGGAGTACTTTCCGGGACAGGGGAAACTATGGCTACACCTTC.

The rearrangement uses TRBV18 and TRBJ2-1; unclear D gene. The V and J ends lost 10 bases and 4 bases respectively, with 11 bases between them. The CDR3 is made up of 12 amino acids. Germline CDR1 is KGHSH and CDR2 is LQKENI. The CDR3 loop reads CAISGRYNEQFF. CDR3 nucleotide sequence: TGTGCCATCTCGGGTCGGTACAATGAGCAGTTCTTC.

The gene calls are TRBV5-1 and TRBJ2-2; the match to TRBD1 covers 12 bases. Germline assignment: CDR1 SGHRS and CDR2 YFSETQ. This CDR3 comprises 19 residues. Losses at the gene ends were 4 bases for V and 2 bases for J; bases not matched to a gene: 12. CDR3 in amino acids: CASSTGTGGLWTNTGELFF. The CDR3 nucleotides are TGCGCCAGCAGCACGGGGACAGGGGGCCTATGGACTAACACCGGGGAGCTGTTTTTT.

As for this clone: The sample holds other DNA sequences that translate to the same CDR3. This chain connects TRBV6-5 to TRBJ1-1; D unresolved. The CDR3 length is 14 residues. Per germline, CDR1 MNHEY and CDR2 SVGAGI. Trimming cost V 0 bases and J 1 base, with 6 bases left between them. The CDR3 sequence is CASSYSGGNTEAFF. The CDR3, as DNA: TGTGCCAGCAGTTACTCGGGTGGGAACACTGAAGCTTTCTTT.

The V call is TRBV19, the J call TRBJ2-1; 8 positions agree with TRBD2. Germline V gene lookup returns CDR1 LNHDA and CDR2 SQIVND (reference sequence). V dropped 2 bases and J dropped 0; count of bases not matched to a gene: 3. The CDR3 sequence is 16 residues long. This CDR3 is CASSIRGTSSYNEQFF. The CDR3 DNA is TGTGCCAGTAGTATAAGGGGGACTAGCTCCTACAATGAGCAGTTCTTC.

This chain uses TRBV6-1 with TRBJ2-2, with a possible D match to TRBD1 (6 bases). Trimming cost V 10 bases and J 5 bases, with 11 bases left between them. The CDR3 runs 12 residues. From germline, CDR1 is MNHNS and CDR2 SASEGT. CDR3 residues: CATHRDTGELFF. CDR3 bases: TGTGCCACTCACAGGGATACCGGGGAGCTGTTTTTT.

The V call is TRBV5-1, the J call TRBJ1-6; TRBD1 matches 7 bases. This CDR3 comprises 14 residues. The V and J ends lost 2 bases and 7 bases, in that order; junction bases with no gene match: 3. The V gene's germline CDR1 is SGHRS and CDR2 YFSETQ. The CDR3 region is CASSLDRDNSPLHF. DNA of the CDR3: TGCGCCAGCAGCTTAGACAGGGACAATTCACCCCTCCACTTT.

The chain couples TRBV2 to TRBJ2-3, with 10 positions matching TRBD1. This CDR3 is 14 amino acids long. V was pared by 3 bases and J by 3 bases, with 0 bases of the junction left unmatched. Germline-derived CDR1 and CDR2 are SNHLY and FYNNEI. CDR3 DNA: TGTGCCAGCAGTGAGGACAGGGGGACAGATACGCAGTATTTT. Protein sequence: CASSEDRGTDTQYF.

This clone turned up a few times. This chain joins TRBV5-1 and TRBJ2-5; D not certain. Germline CDR1 and CDR2: SGHRS and YFSETQ. The CDR3 runs to 13 residues. Trimming shortened V by 4 bases and J by 5 bases, and 12 bases separated the two germline ends. The CDR3 DNA reads TGCGCCAGCAGCCCGTCGTATGGGGAGACCCAGTACTTC. Protein sequence: CASSPSYGETQYF.

By share of the sample, this clone is medium-sized. The chain couples TRBV13 to TRBJ1-3, with no clear D. Trimming removed 5 bases at V and 2 bases at J, with 13 bases between. The length of the CDR3 is 15 residues. Germline V gives CDR1 PRHDT, CDR2 FYEKMQ (reference sequence). DNA of the CDR3: TGTGCCAGCAGCGGAGGCCCCCTCGCTGGAAACACCATATATTTT. Residues: CASSGGPLAGNTIYF.

This rearrangement joins TRBV5-1 to TRBJ1-6, with 7 bases fitting TRBD1. Germline V gene lookup returns CDR1 SGHRS and CDR2 YFSETQ. This CDR3 contains 15 residues. V gave up 5 bases and J gave up 10 bases; unmatched junction bases: 12. The CDR3 loop reads CASRAWDSVGSPLHF. CDR3 bases: TGCGCCAGCAGAGCCTGGGACAGCGTAGGGTCACCCCTCCACTTT.

The V gene is TRBV5-4, the J gene TRBJ2-3; D may be TRBD2 (5 bases). Trimming removed 5 bases from V and 0 bases from J, with 22 bases in between. CDR3 length: 18 amino acids. Germline V gene data show CDR1 as SGHNT and CDR2 as YYREEE (reference sequence). CDR3 residues: CASSYSWERTTSTDTQYF. The DNA of the CDR3 is TGTGCCAGCAGTTATAGTTGGGAGCGGACGACTAGCACAGATACGCAGTATTTT.

On this clone itself: The junction differs from germline at one of its ends, possibly a read error. This chain connects TRBV10-2 to TRBJ2-7, with D possibly being TRBD1 (5 bases). In germline, CDR1 is WSHSY, CDR2 SAAADI. This CDR3 contains 16 residues. The CDR3 reads CASRRQDSAFSSEQYF. CDR3 bases: TGCGCCAGCAGACGACAAGACAGCGCCTTCTCCTCCGAGCAGTACTTC.

In DNA form, the CDR3 reads TGTGCCAGCAGCGGGGGGACCTACAATGAGCAGTTCTTC. Translation gives CASSGGTYNEQFF. V usage is TRBV2 and J usage is TRBJ2-1; 7 nucleotides agree with TRBD2. This CDR3 is built from 13 residues. The ends lost 6 bases at V and 2 bases at J; junction bases unmatched: 1. CDR1 is SNHLY and CDR2 is FYNNEI in the germline V gene.

This rearrangement joins TRBV18 to TRBJ1-5; weak D call: TRBD1 (5 bases). Between the trimmed V and J ends, which lost 6 bases and 4 bases, there was a span of 16 bases. This CDR3 has 15 residues. The germline gives CDR1 KGHSH, CDR2 LQKENI. The CDR3 protein is CASSHRRGDNQPQHF. As DNA, the CDR3 is TGTGCCAGCTCGCACCGGCGGGGCGATAATCAGCCCCAGCATTTT. The whole variable domain, remainder taken from reference TRBV18 and TRBJ1-5, is NAGVMQNPRHLVRRRGQEARLRCSPMKGHSHVYWYRQLPEEGLKFMVYLQKENIIDESGMPKERFSAEFPKEGPSILRIQQVVRGDSAAYFCASSHRRGDNQPQHFGDGTRLSIL.

The J gene is TRBJ1-2, the V gene TRBV30, with D unclear. CDR3 length: 15 amino acids. With 2 bases removed from V and 3 bases from J, the gap between germline ends came to 16 bases. Per the germline V gene, CDR1 is GTSNPN and CDR2 is SVGIG (reference sequence). CDR3 DNA: TGTGCCTGGAGTATCCAGCTGGGATGGGACTATGGCTACACCTTC. Protein product: CAWSIQLGWDYGYTF.

The sample holds one count of this clone. The chain combines TRBV6-1 with TRBJ2-1; the match to TRBD2 covers 8 bases. After removal of 1 base from V and 2 bases from J, the junction contained 4 bases not matched to a gene. The CDR3 sequence is 16 residues long. Germline assignment: CDR1 MNHNS and CDR2 SASEGT. CDR3 DNA sequence: TGTGCCAGCAGTGAAGTCCCGGGGGGGCCCTACAATGAGCAGTTCTTC. This gives the protein CASSEVPGGPYNEQFF.

The rearrangement joins TRBV4-1 to TRBJ2-1; D not resolved. The CDR3 has 16 amino acids. With 4 bases removed from V and 0 bases from J, the gap between germline ends came to 13 bases. Germline lookup yields CDR1 MGHRA and CDR2 YSYEKL. The CDR3, as DNA: TGCGCCAGCAGCCGAATAGTTAGCTTCTCCTACAATGAGCAGTTCTTC. It encodes CASSRIVSFSYNEQFF.

The rearrangement links TRBV6-1 to TRBJ1-1; 10 bases agree with TRBD1. The CDR3 contains 13 residues. V shed 5 bases and J 10 bases; nucleotides not matched to a gene: 7. The V gene's germline CDR1 is MNHNS and CDR2 SASEGT. The CDR3 region is CASSNRQGATAFF. Here the CDR3 DNA reads TGTGCCAGCAGTAACCGACAGGGGGCGACAGCTTTCTTT.

This chain links TRBV7-9 with TRBJ2-1; 9 bases match TRBD2. V trimming: 2 bases; J trimming: 0 bases; junction bases outside the gene matches: 11. CDR3 size: 19 residues. The germline V gene has CDR1 SEHNR and CDR2 FQNEAQ (reference sequence). The CDR3: CASSLKGLAGISSYNEQFF. Here the CDR3 DNA reads TGTGCCAGCAGCTTAAAGGGGCTAGCGGGAATTAGCTCCTACAATGAGCAGTTCTTC.

The J gene is TRBJ1-1, the V gene TRBV27, with 7 bases matching TRBD1. The CDR3 length is 15 residues. Looked up from germline, CDR1 is MNHEY and CDR2 is SMNVEV (reference sequence). V trimming: 9 bases; J trimming: 2 bases; junction bases outside the gene matches: 12. The CDR3, as DNA: TGTGCCAGTCACATGGCGGGACAGAGAAACACTGAAGCTTTCTTT. It specifies CASHMAGQRNTEAFF.

In nucleotides, the CDR3 is TGTGCCAGCAGGGATACAGGCCCGGGGGAAGCTTTCTTT. Its protein is CASRDTGPGEAFF. The gene calls are TRBV6-1 and TRBJ1-1; D perhaps matches TRBD1 (5 bases). Trimming stripped 6 bases from V and 8 bases from J, with 16 bases between. Looked up from germline, CDR1 is MNHNS and CDR2 is SASEGT. This CDR3 has 13 amino acids.

DNA of the CDR3: TGTGCCAGCAGCTTCGACGGTTTCAATCAGCCCCAGCATTTT. It encodes CASSFDGFNQPQHF. The genes are TRBV7-9 and TRBJ1-5; D uncertain. CDR1 is SEHNR, CDR2 FQNEAQ, per germline (reference sequence). V lost 3 bases and J 3 bases, leaving 9 bases between the germline ends. The CDR3 has 14 residues.

The gene calls are TRBV7-9 and TRBJ1-1; D gene ambiguous. CDR1 and CDR2 from the germline V gene are SEHNR and FQNEAQ (reference sequence). The CDR3 extends over 13 amino acids. V lost 3 bases and J 1 base, leaving 6 bases between the germline ends. CDR3 nucleotide sequence: TGTGCCAGCAGCTTTTCTGAGAACACTGAAGCTTTCTTT. Its protein product is CASSFSENTEAFF. Looking up the rest from reference TRBV7-9 and TRBJ1-1 gives the full variable domain: DTGVSQNPRHKITKRGQNVTFRCDPISEHNRLYWYRQTLGQGPEFLTYFQNEAQLEKSRLLSDRFSAERPKGSFSTLEIQRTEQGDSAMYLCASSFSENTEAFFGQGTRLTVV.